The 23 T cell receptor beta chains below come from one sample, sequenced in a study of shared clonotypes between healthy human individuals. Generated by immunoSEQ multiplex PCR, the TCRdb table keeps only in-frame clones and is missing some. Of 1,500,000 or so clones listed, roughly 96% are singletons. The sequenced sample was naive CD4+ T cells sorted from blood. Subset denoted: CD45RA+ positively selected. The receptors shown here come from a man aged 30 to 45 in good health.

The rearrangement links TRBV5-1 to TRBJ2-1, with 10 positions matching TRBD1. V gave up 5 bases and J gave up 6 bases; unmatched junction bases: 8. This CDR3 has 15 amino acids. Germline V gives CDR1 SGHRS, CDR2 YFSETQ. CDR3: CASRERTGGSNEQFF. The CDR3 DNA follows: TGCGCCAGCAGAGAGAGGACAGGGGGTAGCAATGAGCAGTTCTTC. Variable domain in full (rest from reference TRBV5-1 and TRBJ2-1): KAGVTQTPRYLIKTRGQQVTLSCSPISGHRSVSWYQQTPGQGLQFLFEYFSETQRNKGNFPGRFSGRQFSNSRSEMNVSTLELGDSALYLCASRERTGGSNEQFFGPGTRLTVL.

Worth noting for this clone: The same CDR3 can be traced to other DNA sequences in this sample. The V gene is TRBV28, the J gene TRBJ2-7; 12 bases line up with TRBD1. CDR3 length: 14 amino acids. Per the germline V gene, CDR1 is MDHEN and CDR2 is SYDVKM. The V segment lost 5 bases and the J segment 4 bases; nucleotides outside the gene matches: 3. CDR3 protein: CASSPGQGAYEQYF. CDR3 bases: TGTGCCAGCAGTCCGGGACAGGGGGCGTACGAGCAGTACTTC.

The gene calls are TRBV28 and TRBJ2-5, with TRBD2 matching over 8 bases. Unmatched junction bases numbered 7, after V lost 5 bases and J lost 5 bases. Germline lookup yields CDR1 MDHEN and CDR2 SYDVKM. CDR3 size: 14 residues. This CDR3 reads CASSPGREGETQYF. As DNA, the CDR3 is TGTGCCAGCAGTCCCGGACGGGAGGGGGAGACCCAGTACTTC. The whole variable domain, remainder taken from reference TRBV28 and TRBJ2-5, is DVKVTQSSRYLVKRTGEKVFLECVQDMDHENMFWYRQDPGLGLRLIYFSYDVKMKEKGDIPEGYSVSREKKERFSLILESASTNQTSMYLCASSPGREGETQYFGPGTRLLVL.

Of note for this clone: Other DNA variants within this sample encode the same CDR3. The chain employs TRBV11-2 and TRBJ2-7; perhaps TRBD1 as D (5 bases). Trimming pared 8 bases from V and 3 bases from J, leaving 8 bases between. Germline CDR1 and CDR2: SGHAT and FQNNGV. CDR3 length equals 11 residues. CDR3 protein: CASSRGYEQYF. In DNA form, the CDR3 reads TGTGCCAGCTCTAGGGGCTACGAGCAGTACTTC. Drawing the rest from reference TRBV11-2 and TRBJ2-7, the complete variable domain is EAGVAQSPRYKIIEKRQSVAFWCNPISGHATLYWYQQILGQGPKLLIQFQNNGVVDDSQLPKDRFSAERLKGVDSTLKIQPAKLEDSAVYLCASSRGYEQYFGPGTRLTVT.

V gene TRBV7-9 combines with J gene TRBJ1-1; D remains unclear. The V and J ends lost 2 bases and 3 bases respectively, with 4 bases between them. The CDR3 extends over 12 amino acids. CDR1 is SEHNR and CDR2 is FQNEAQ in the germline V gene (reference sequence). Here the CDR3 reads CASSLWDTEAFF. CDR3 nucleotide sequence: TGTGCCAGCAGCTTATGGGACACTGAAGCTTTCTTT.

In this sample, this clone turned up once. The same CDR3 also results from other DNA sequences found in this sample. The rearrangement joins TRBV9 to TRBJ2-1; D not certain. From germline, CDR1 is SGDLS and CDR2 YYNGEE. This CDR3 spans 13 amino acids. V lost 5 bases, J lost 0 bases, and 6 bases lay in between. The CDR3 here is CASSPSSYNEQFF. DNA of the CDR3: TGTGCCAGCAGTCCTAGCTCCTACAATGAGCAGTTCTTC.

The CDR3 loop reads CASSFRVMNTEAFF. In DNA form, the CDR3 reads TGTGCCAGCAGTTTTAGGGTAATGAACACTGAAGCTTTCTTT. The rearrangement links TRBV27 to TRBJ1-1; D ambiguous. This CDR3 comprises 14 residues. In germline, CDR1 is MNHEY, CDR2 SMNVEV (reference sequence). Trimming stripped 3 bases from V and 0 bases from J, with 8 bases between.

J is TRBJ2-1 and V is TRBV7-6, with TRBD2 matching 11 bases. This CDR3 region has 16 residues. The ends lost 3 bases at V and 2 bases at J; junction bases unmatched: 3. Germline V CDR1 and CDR2: SGHVS, FNYEAQ. The DNA for the CDR3 is TGTGCCAGCAGCTTTGGACTAGCGGGCACCTACAATGAGCAGTTCTTC. Protein: CASSFGLAGTYNEQFF.

This clone was found once. V gene TRBV5-6 combines with J gene TRBJ1-2; D remains ambiguous. V dropped 2 bases and J dropped 8 bases, with 16 bases sitting between them. CDR1 and CDR2 (germline): SGHDT, YYEEEE. This CDR3 region has 14 residues. The CDR3 spells CASSLYRQREGYTF. CDR3 sequence (DNA): TGTGCCAGCAGCTTATACAGACAACGGGAGGGCTACACCTTC. The entire variable domain, with the rest obtained from reference TRBV5-6 and TRBJ1-2, is as follows: DAGVTQSPTHLIKTRGQQVTLRCSPKSGHDTVSWYQQALGQGPQFIFQYYEEEERQRGNFPDRFSGHQFPNYSSELNVNALLLGDSALYLCASSLYRQREGYTFGSGTRLTVV.

Details on this clone: Other DNA sequences from this sample encode an identical CDR3 as well. V usage is TRBV2 and J usage is TRBJ2-7, with 12 bases identical to TRBD1. CDR3 size: 13 residues. Per germline, CDR1 SNHLY and CDR2 FYNNEI. With 5 bases clipped from V and 6 bases from J, the junction kept 2 bases outside the gene matches. CDR3 loop: CASSPGQGAEQYF. CDR3 DNA: TGTGCCAGCAGTCCGGGACAGGGGGCCGAGCAGTACTTC.

The chain couples TRBV18 to TRBJ2-5; D uncertain. Trimming removed 0 bases at V and 0 bases at J, with 5 bases between. Germline lookup yields CDR1 KGHSH and CDR2 LQKENI. This CDR3 has 14 residues. CDR3 in amino acids: CASSPPNYQETQYF. CDR3 nucleotide sequence: TGTGCCAGCTCACCACCTAACTACCAAGAGACCCAGTACTTC.

V is TRBV25-1 and J is TRBJ1-4, with no clear D. Trimming removed 2 bases from V and 5 bases from J, with 12 bases in between. Germline lookup yields CDR1 MGHDK and CDR2 SYGVNS. The CDR3 is 15 residues long. CDR3: CASSETNGRNEKLFF. Here the CDR3 DNA reads TGTGCCAGCAGTGAAACGAATGGAAGGAATGAAAAACTGTTTTTT.

This clone appeared once. The V gene is TRBV10-3, the J gene TRBJ2-7; weak D call: TRBD1 (5 bases). Trimming stripped 2 bases from V and 0 bases from J, with 8 bases between. This CDR3 is 14 amino acids long. The germline V gene has CDR1 ENHRY and CDR2 SYGVKD. The CDR3 DNA reads as TGTGCCATCAGTGAGGTTCAGGGCTCCTACGAGCAGTACTTC. Protein: CAISEVQGSYEQYF.

V is TRBV30 and J is TRBJ2-7; D is ambiguous. CDR1 and CDR2 from the germline V gene are GTSNPN and SVGIG (reference sequence). The CDR3 extends over 11 amino acids. V lost 3 bases to trimming and J lost 6 bases, with 9 bases between them. The CDR3 region has the DNA TGTGCCTGGAGATCAGGCCCCGAGCAGTACTTC. It yields the protein CAWRSGPEQYF. Filled out from reference TRBV30 and TRBJ2-7, the complete variable domain reads SQTIHQWPATLVQPVGSPLSLECTVEGTSNPNLYWYRQAAGRGLQLLFYSVGIGQISSEVPQNLSASRPQDRQFILSSKKLLLSDSGFYLCAWRSGPEQYFGPGTRLTVT.

In regard to this clone: Other DNA sequences in this sample translate to the same CDR3. This chain joins TRBV28 and TRBJ2-7; D is perhaps TRBD1 or TRBD2 (5 bases each). The V gene lost 9 bases and the J gene lost 3 bases, with 6 bases spanning the gap. The germline CDR1 and CDR2 sequences are MDHEN and SYDVKM. There are 10 residues in the CDR3. CDR3 sequence reads: CASGGYEQYF. The CDR3 nucleotides read TGTGCCAGTGGGGGCTACGAGCAGTACTTC. The variable domain in full, with the rest retrieved from reference TRBV28 and TRBJ2-7, is DVKVTQSSRYLVKRTGEKVFLECVQDMDHENMFWYRQDPGLGLRLIYFSYDVKMKEKGDIPEGYSVSREKKERFSLILESASTNQTSMYLCASGGYEQYFGPGTRLTVT.

V and J are TRBV18 and TRBJ2-7, with 8 positions matching TRBD2. CDR1 and CDR2 (germline): KGHSH, LQKENI. The ends lost 3 bases at V and 6 bases at J; junction bases unmatched: 10. The CDR3 spans 15 residues. CDR3 DNA sequence: TGTGCCAGCTCACCCCAGGCTAGCGGGTTGGCCGAGCAGTACTTC. Protein product: CASSPQASGLAEQYF.

This rearrangement joins TRBV11-3 to TRBJ2-7, with D possibly matching TRBD2 (7 bases). Trimming removed 3 bases at V and 5 bases at J, with 20 bases between. This CDR3 region has 16 residues. CDR1 is SGHNT, CDR2 YENEEA, per germline. As DNA, the CDR3 is TGTGCCAGCAGCTTTGTGGCGGTCGTAGGGGGGGACGAGCAGTACTTC. Translated, it gives CASSFVAVVGGDEQYF.

The chain joins TRBV28 to TRBJ2-3; D may correspond to TRBD1 or TRBD2 (6 bases each). CDR3 length equals 11 residues. Trimming removed 6 bases at V and 10 bases at J, with 11 bases between. CDR1 and CDR2 (germline): MDHEN, SYDVKM. Here the CDR3 reads CASSVGGSQYF. The CDR3 DNA reads TGTGCCAGCAGCGTAGGGGGGTCGCAGTATTTT.

As for this clone: Germline is not matched at one junction end, which may reflect a read error. The V and J genes are TRBV12-5 and TRBJ2-7; D gene uncertain. This CDR3 is built from 14 residues. CDR1 and CDR2 from the germline V gene are LGHNT and FRNRAP. The CDR3 is CASGHDFKPWAVVF. DNA of the CDR3: TGTGCTAGTGGCCACGATTTCAAACCATGGGCGGTCGTCTTC.

The genes are TRBV6-5 and TRBJ2-7, with 10 bases matching TRBD2. Germline V gene data show CDR1 as MNHEY and CDR2 as SVGAGI. V lost 5 bases and J lost 6; bases outside the gene matches: 10. This CDR3 contains 15 residues. CDR3 region: CASSRVLAGVGEQYF. CDR3 sequence (DNA): TGTGCCAGCAGTAGGGTTCTAGCGGGAGTGGGCGAGCAGTACTTC.

The chain joins TRBV18 to TRBJ2-3, with 7 positions matching TRBD2. This CDR3 is 15 amino acids long. Germline values: CDR1 KGHSH, CDR2 LQKENI. Losses at the gene ends were 4 bases for V and 4 bases for J; bases not matched to a gene: 8. CDR3 sequence: CASSLMAGVADTQYF. CDR3 DNA sequence: TGTGCCAGCTCACTAATGGCGGGGGTAGCAGATACGCAGTATTTT. The full variable domain, in which reference TRBV18 and TRBJ2-3 provide the parts outside the CDR3, is NAGVMQNPRHLVRRRGQEARLRCSPMKGHSHVYWYRQLPEEGLKFMVYLQKENIIDESGMPKERFSAEFPKEGPSILRIQQVVRGDSAAYFCASSLMAGVADTQYFGPGTRLTVL.

The chain joins TRBV9 to TRBJ2-3, with TRBD2 identical over 7 bases. The ends lost 0 bases at V and 2 bases at J; junction bases unmatched: 9. This CDR3 is built from 17 residues. CDR1 SGDLS and CDR2 YYNGEE come from the germline V gene. CDR3 sequence: CASSVGGGGRPTDTQYF. CDR3 coding DNA: TGTGCCAGCAGCGTAGGGGGTGGCGGGAGACCCACAGATACGCAGTATTTT.

This chain connects TRBV15 to TRBJ2-7; the D gene is possibly TRBD2 (5 bases). Germline V gene sequence: CDR1 LNHNV, CDR2 YYDKDF (reference sequence). CDR3 length: 17 amino acids. V was trimmed by 1 base and J by 0 bases, leaving 16 bases between them. The CDR3 DNA sequence: TGTGCCACCAGCAGAGGAGGAGGACGGGCGGCCTCCTACGAGCAGTACTTC. Its protein is CATSRGGGRAASYEQYF.